One sample yielded the 17 T cell receptor beta chains listed below, sequenced in a study of blood T cell repertoires in COVID-19. Libraries were prepared by immunoSEQ multiplex PCR; TCRdb keeps only in-frame clonotypes and omits some of them. The table includes 250,000 or so clones, around 85% detected once. Sequencing was performed on peripheral blood. Receptors originate from a man aged 60 to 69 with acute or convalescent COVID-19.

The chain couples TRBV14 to TRBJ2-2, with 10 bases fitting TRBD2. CDR3 size: 17 residues. Trimming cost V 3 bases and J 4 bases; bases outside gene matches: 8. Germline lookup yields CDR1 SGHDN and CDR2 FVKESK. CDR3 residues: CASSHRQREGGTGELFF. DNA for the CDR3: TGTGCCAGCAGCCACCGCCAGCGGGAGGGAGGCACCGGGGAGCTGTTTTTT. The full variable domain, with the rest looked up from reference TRBV14 and TRBJ2-2, is EAGVTQFPSHSVIEKGQTVTLRCDPISGHDNLYWYRRVMGKEIKFLLHFVKESKQDESGMPNNRFLAERTGGTYSTLKVQPAELEDSGVYFCASSHRQREGGTGELFFGEGSRLTVL.

The gene calls are TRBV27 and TRBJ1-3, with D unresolved. CDR1 and CDR2 from the germline V gene are MNHEY and SMNVEV (reference sequence). The CDR3 runs 19 residues. V was trimmed by 0 bases and J by 0 bases, leaving 18 bases between them. This CDR3 is CASSLSRRAPPTSGNTIYF. CDR3 bases: TGTGCCAGCAGTTTATCGCGGAGGGCCCCCCCAACCTCTGGAAACACCATATATTTT.

The V and J genes are TRBV30 and TRBJ2-1, with 7 bases identical to TRBD1. V dropped 3 bases and J dropped 2; count of bases not matched to a gene: 1. The CDR3 runs to 13 residues. Germline lookup yields CDR1 GTSNPN and CDR2 SVGIG (reference sequence). The CDR3 nucleotides are TGTGCCTGGAGCGGGACAGCCTACAATGAGCAGTTCTTC. Amino acid sequence: CAWSGTAYNEQFF.

CDR3 nucleotide sequence: TGCGCCAGCAGCCGTGGAGAGCGGGGAATATACAATGAGCAGTTCTTC. As protein: CASSRGERGIYNEQFF. V usage is TRBV5-1 and J usage is TRBJ2-1; the match to TRBD2 covers 7 bases. V shed 4 bases and J 4 bases; nucleotides not matched to a gene: 11. Germline V gene sequence: CDR1 SGHRS, CDR2 YFSETQ. The CDR3 runs to 16 residues.

The rearrangement joins TRBV11-2 to TRBJ1-4, with TRBD1 matching over 7 bases. The CDR3 length is 12 residues. Germline CDR1 is SGHAT and CDR2 is FQNNGV. J lost 8 bases, V lost 4 bases, and 1 base had no gene match. CDR3 bases: TGTGCCAGCAGCTACAGGGGCGAAAAACTGTTTTTT. Residues: CASSYRGEKLFF.

This chain joins TRBV5-4 and TRBJ1-2; D is possibly TRBD1 (6 bases). CDR1 is SGHNT, CDR2 YYREEE, per germline (reference sequence). The CDR3 has 14 residues. V was trimmed by 5 bases and J by 4 bases, leaving 15 bases between them. The CDR3 coding sequence is TGTGCCAGCAGATCGGACAGTCGATTCTATGGCTACACCTTC. Its translation: CASRSDSRFYGYTF.

The chain recombines TRBV10-3 with TRBJ1-1; D is uncertain. The length of the CDR3 is 13 residues. Trimming removed 3 bases from V and 3 bases from J, with 8 bases in between. Germline V gives CDR1 ENHRY, CDR2 SYGVKD. CDR3: CAISDLIDTEAFF. The DNA for the CDR3 is TGTGCCATCAGTGATCTCATAGACACTGAAGCTTTCTTT.

V and J are TRBV27 and TRBJ2-5, with 8 bases that match TRBD1. The J segment lost 5 bases and the V segment lost 4 bases, leaving 9 bases of the junction unmatched. The CDR3 runs 15 residues. In germline, CDR1 is MNHEY, CDR2 SMNVEV (reference sequence). CDR3 bases: TGTGCCAGCAGTTCATCGGACAGGGCCCTGGAGACCCAGTACTTC. Translated, it gives CASSSSDRALETQYF.

DNA for the CDR3: TGTGCCAGCAGCCCTTGGGGGGACACTGAAGCTTTCTTT. It codes for CASSPWGDTEAFF. The chain recombines TRBV7-8 with TRBJ1-1, with D tentatively TRBD1 (5 bases). V shed 5 bases and J shed 3 bases, with 10 bases lying between them. CDR3 length equals 13 residues. In germline, CDR1 is SGHVS, CDR2 FQNEAQ.

This chain joins TRBV6-5 and TRBJ1-2, with D perhaps TRBD1 (5 bases). This CDR3 spans 14 amino acids. V was pared by 5 bases and J by 2 bases, with 12 bases between. Germline V gene sequence: CDR1 MNHEY, CDR2 SVGAGI. CDR3 residues: CASSTSPGNYGYTF. The CDR3 DNA reads TGTGCCAGCAGTACCTCCCCAGGGAACTATGGCTACACCTTC.

This chain uses TRBV19 with TRBJ1-1; TRBD1 matches at 7 bases. V dropped 1 base and J dropped 1; count of bases not matched to a gene: 3. The germline V gene has CDR1 LNHDA and CDR2 SQIVND (reference sequence). CDR3 size: 15 residues. The DNA for the CDR3 is TGTGCCAGTAGTATAGTCAACAGGGGGAACACTGAAGCTTTCTTT. The encoded protein is CASSIVNRGNTEAFF. Using reference TRBV19 and TRBJ1-1 for the parts outside the CDR3, the full variable domain is DGGITQSPKYLFRKEGQNVTLSCEQNLNHDAMYWYRQDPGQGLRLIYYSQIVNDFQKGDIAEGYSVSREKKESFPLTVTSAQKNPTAFYLCASSIVNRGNTEAFFGQGTRLTVV.

The rearrangement joins TRBV7-2 to TRBJ2-7; D may be TRBD2 (5 bases). Deletions cut 6 bases from V and 11 bases from J, with 17 bases between. Germline assignment: CDR1 SGHTA and CDR2 FQGNSA. There are 12 residues in the CDR3. CDR3 residues: CASRSASRVEYF. The CDR3, as DNA: TGTGCCAGCAGGTCCGCTTCGAGGGTGGAGTACTTC.

The gene calls are TRBV9 and TRBJ2-7, with TRBD1 matching 9 bases. The V gene's germline CDR1 is SGDLS and CDR2 YYNGEE. The V gene end was trimmed by 2 bases and the J gene end by 2 bases; junction bases not matched to a gene: 5. The CDR3 consists of 15 residues. The CDR3 DNA is TGTGCCAGCAGCGTGAGACAGGGGGACACCTACGAGCAGTACTTC. Its translation: CASSVRQGDTYEQYF.

This chain connects TRBV9 to TRBJ1-6, with a weak D call TRBD1 (5 bases). Trimming cost V 3 bases and J 10 bases, with 14 bases left between them. CDR3 length equals 14 residues. Per the germline V gene, CDR1 is SGDLS and CDR2 is YYNGEE. CDR3 nucleotides: TGTGCCAGCAGCGCCGGGGGTAGGGAGTCACCCCTCCACTTT. It translates to CASSAGGRESPLHF.

This clone has just one count. This rearrangement joins TRBV6-2 or TRBV6-3 to TRBJ1-2; D is uncertain. This CDR3 region has 12 residues. The germline V gene has CDR1 MNHEY and CDR2 SVGEGT. Trimming left V 5 bases short and J 4 bases short, with 8 bases between. CDR3 DNA sequence: TGTGCCAGCAGTCCCGCCGGCTATGGCTACACCTTC. This codes for CASSPAGYGYTF.

The V and J genes are TRBV5-4 and TRBJ1-4, with D possibly matching TRBD1 (5 bases). The V gene lost 7 bases and the J gene lost 4 bases, with 11 bases spanning the gap. CDR1 and CDR2 (germline): SGHNT, YYREEE (reference sequence). The CDR3 runs 13 residues. CDR3 sequence reads: CASGGRDNEKLFF. The CDR3 coding sequence is TGTGCCAGCGGGGGGAGGGATAATGAAAAACTGTTTTTT.

The chain carries TRBV7-3 and TRBJ2-1, with a tentative D call TRBD2 (6 bases). Trimming shortened V by 5 bases and J by 5 bases, and 19 bases separated the two germline ends. The V gene's germline CDR1 is SGHTA and CDR2 FQGTGA. The CDR3 is made up of 16 amino acids. CDR3 sequence: CASSLQSGQPNNEQFF. The CDR3 coding sequence is TGTGCCAGCAGCCTTCAAAGCGGGCAGCCTAACAATGAGCAGTTCTTC.